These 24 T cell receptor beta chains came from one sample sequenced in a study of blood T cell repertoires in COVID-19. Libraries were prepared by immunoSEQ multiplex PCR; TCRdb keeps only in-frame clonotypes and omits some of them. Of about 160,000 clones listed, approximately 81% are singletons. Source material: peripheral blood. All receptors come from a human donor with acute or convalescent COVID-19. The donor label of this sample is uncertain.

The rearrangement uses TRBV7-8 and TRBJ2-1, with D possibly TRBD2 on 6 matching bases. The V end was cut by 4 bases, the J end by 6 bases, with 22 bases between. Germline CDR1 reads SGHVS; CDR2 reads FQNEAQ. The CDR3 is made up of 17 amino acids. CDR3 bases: TGTGCCAGCAGCTCACCCTTCCTGGCGGGGAGTCTCAATGAGCAGTTCTTC. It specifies CASSSPFLAGSLNEQFF.

In DNA, the CDR3 is TGTGCCAGTAGTTCGCAGGGTAATAATTCACCCCTCCACTTT. Its protein product is CASSSQGNNSPLHF. V usage is TRBV19 and J usage is TRBJ1-6; possible D gene TRBD1, 5 bases. Germline assignment: CDR1 LNHDA and CDR2 SQIVND (reference sequence). The CDR3 is 14 residues long. The V end was cut by 5 bases, the J end by 5 bases, with 10 bases between.

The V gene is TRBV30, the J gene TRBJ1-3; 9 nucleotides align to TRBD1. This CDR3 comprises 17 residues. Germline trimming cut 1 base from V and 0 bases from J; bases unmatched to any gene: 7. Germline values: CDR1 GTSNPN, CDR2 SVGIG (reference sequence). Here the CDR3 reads CAWSAWTGVASGNTIYF. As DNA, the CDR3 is TGTGCCTGGAGTGCATGGACAGGGGTGGCCTCTGGAAACACCATATATTTT. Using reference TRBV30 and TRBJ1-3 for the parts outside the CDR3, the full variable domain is SQTIHQWPATLVQPVGSPLSLECTVEGTSNPNLYWYRQAAGRGLQLLFYSVGIGQISSEVPQNLSASRPQDRQFILSSKKLLLSDSGFYLCAWSAWTGVASGNTIYFGEGSWLTVV.

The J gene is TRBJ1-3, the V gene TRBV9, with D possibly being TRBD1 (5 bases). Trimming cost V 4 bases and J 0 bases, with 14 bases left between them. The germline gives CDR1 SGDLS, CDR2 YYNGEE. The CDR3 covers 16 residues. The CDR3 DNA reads TGTGCCAGCAGCCCCCCCAGGGATAGCTCTGGAAACACCATATATTTT. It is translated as CASSPPRDSSGNTIYF.

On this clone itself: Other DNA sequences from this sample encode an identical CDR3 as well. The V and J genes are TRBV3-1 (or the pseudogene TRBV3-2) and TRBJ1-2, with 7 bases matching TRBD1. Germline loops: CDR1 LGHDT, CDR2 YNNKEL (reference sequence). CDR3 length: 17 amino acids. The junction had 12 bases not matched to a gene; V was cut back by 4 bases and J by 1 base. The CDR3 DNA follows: TGTGCCAGCAGCCTTTACCGGGACAGACAGGATAACTATGGCTACACCTTC. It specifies CASSLYRDRQDNYGYTF.

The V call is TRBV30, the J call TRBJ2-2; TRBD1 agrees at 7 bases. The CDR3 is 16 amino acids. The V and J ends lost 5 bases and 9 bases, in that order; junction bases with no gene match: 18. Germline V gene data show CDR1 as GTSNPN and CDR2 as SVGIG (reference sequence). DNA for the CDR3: TGTGCCTGGGGTAGGGCCCGGCGGCAGGGGGACCGGGAGCTGTTTTTT. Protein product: CAWGRARRQGDRELFF.

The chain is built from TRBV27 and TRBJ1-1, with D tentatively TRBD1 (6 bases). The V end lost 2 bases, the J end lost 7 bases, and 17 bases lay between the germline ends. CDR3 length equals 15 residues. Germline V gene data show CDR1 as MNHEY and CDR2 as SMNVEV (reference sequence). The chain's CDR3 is CASSLKGEQGFEAFF. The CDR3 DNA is TGTGCCAGCAGTTTAAAGGGGGAACAGGGTTTTGAAGCTTTCTTT.

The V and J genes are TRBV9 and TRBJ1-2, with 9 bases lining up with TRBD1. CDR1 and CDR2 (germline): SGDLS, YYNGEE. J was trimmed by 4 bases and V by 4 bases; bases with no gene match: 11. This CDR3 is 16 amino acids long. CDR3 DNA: TGTGCCAGCAGCCCGCCCCGGGACAGGGTGCTCTATGGCTACACCTTC. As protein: CASSPPRDRVLYGYTF.

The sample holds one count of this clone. This CDR3 is CASSLGFANSPLHF. For the CDR3, the DNA is TGTGCCAGCAGCCTAGGGTTTGCGAATTCACCCCTCCACTTT. The chain uses TRBV7-9 and TRBJ1-6; D remains ambiguous. The CDR3 is 14 amino acids. Looked up from germline, CDR1 is SEHNR and CDR2 is FQNEAQ (reference sequence). Trimming took 5 bases from V and 7 from J, leaving 12 bases between them.

The CDR3 protein is CASSLDTSLRGYTF. CDR3 bases: TGTGCCAGCAGCTTGGACACTTCCTTGAGGGGCTACACCTTC. The chain uses TRBV7-2 and TRBJ1-2; D is perhaps TRBD1 (5 bases). CDR1 SGHTA and CDR2 FQGNSA come from the germline V gene. The CDR3 sequence is 14 residues long. The V gene lost 3 bases and the J gene lost 8 bases, with 16 bases spanning the gap.

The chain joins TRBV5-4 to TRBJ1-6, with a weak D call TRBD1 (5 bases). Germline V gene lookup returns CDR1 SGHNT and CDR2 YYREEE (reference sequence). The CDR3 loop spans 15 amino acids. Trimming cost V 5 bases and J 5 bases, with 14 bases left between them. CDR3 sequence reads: CASRGRENNNSPLHF. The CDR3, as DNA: TGTGCCAGCAGGGGCAGGGAAAATAATAATTCACCCCTCCACTTT.

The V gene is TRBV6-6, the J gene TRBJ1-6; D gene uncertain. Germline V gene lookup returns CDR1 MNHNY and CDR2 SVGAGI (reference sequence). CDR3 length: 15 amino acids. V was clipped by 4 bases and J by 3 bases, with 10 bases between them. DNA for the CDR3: TGTGCCAGCAGTTCCGAGGGATACTATAATTCACCCCTCCACTTT. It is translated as CASSSEGYYNSPLHF.

The CDR3 spells CASSLNRVENTGELFF. DNA for the CDR3: TGTGCCAGCTCACTCAACAGGGTTGAGAACACCGGGGAGCTGTTTTTT. The chain is built from TRBV18 and TRBJ2-2; a possible D gene is TRBD1 (6 bases). The CDR3 totals 16 residues. Trimming removed 4 bases from V and 1 base from J, with 13 bases in between. The V gene's germline CDR1 is KGHSH and CDR2 LQKENI.

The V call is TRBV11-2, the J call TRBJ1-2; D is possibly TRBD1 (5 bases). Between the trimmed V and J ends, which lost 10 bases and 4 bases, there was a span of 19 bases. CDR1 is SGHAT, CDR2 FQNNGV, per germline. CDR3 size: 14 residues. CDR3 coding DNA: TGTGCCACCGCCCTTGGAGGGGTCGGCTATGGCTACACCTTC. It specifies CATALGGVGYGYTF.

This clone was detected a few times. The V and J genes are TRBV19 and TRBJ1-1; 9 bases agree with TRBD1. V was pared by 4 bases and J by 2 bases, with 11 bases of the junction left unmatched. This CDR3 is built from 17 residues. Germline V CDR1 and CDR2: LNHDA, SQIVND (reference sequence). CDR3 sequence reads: CASSTGTGRVINTEAFF. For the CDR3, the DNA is TGTGCCAGTAGTACAGGGACAGGGCGGGTGATAAACACTGAAGCTTTCTTT.

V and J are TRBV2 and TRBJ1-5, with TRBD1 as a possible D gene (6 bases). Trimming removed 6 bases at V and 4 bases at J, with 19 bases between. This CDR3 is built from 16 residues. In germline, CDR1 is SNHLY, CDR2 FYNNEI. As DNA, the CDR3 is TGTGCCAGCAGCTTTAATCAACAGGGAGGGAATCAGCCCCAGCATTTT. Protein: CASSFNQQGGNQPQHF.

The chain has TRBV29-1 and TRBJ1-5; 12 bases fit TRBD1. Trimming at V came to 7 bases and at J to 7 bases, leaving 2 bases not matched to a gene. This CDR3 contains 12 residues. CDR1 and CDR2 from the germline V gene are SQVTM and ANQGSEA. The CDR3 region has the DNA TGCAGCGCCGGGACAGGGGGCCAGCCCCAGCATTTT. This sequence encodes CSAGTGGQPQHF.

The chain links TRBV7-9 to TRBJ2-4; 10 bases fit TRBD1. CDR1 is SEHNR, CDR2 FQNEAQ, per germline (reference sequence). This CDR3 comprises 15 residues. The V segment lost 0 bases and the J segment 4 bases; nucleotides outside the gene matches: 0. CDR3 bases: TGTGCCAGCAGCTTAGCGGACAGGGGGAAAAACATTCAGTACTTC. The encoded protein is CASSLADRGKNIQYF.

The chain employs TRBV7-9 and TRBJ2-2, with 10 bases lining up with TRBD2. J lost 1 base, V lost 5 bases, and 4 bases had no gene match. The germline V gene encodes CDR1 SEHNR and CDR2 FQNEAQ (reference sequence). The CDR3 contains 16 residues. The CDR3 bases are TGTGCCAGCAGCCTTCTAGCGGGAGTGAACACCGGGGAGCTGTTTTTT. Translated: CASSLLAGVNTGELFF.

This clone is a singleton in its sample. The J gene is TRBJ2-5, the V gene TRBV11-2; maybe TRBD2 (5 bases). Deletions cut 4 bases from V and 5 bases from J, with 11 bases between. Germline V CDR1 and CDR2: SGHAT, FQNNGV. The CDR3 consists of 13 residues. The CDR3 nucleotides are TGTGCCAGCAGCTCCGGACTGGGCGAGACCCAGTACTTC. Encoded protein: CASSSGLGETQYF.

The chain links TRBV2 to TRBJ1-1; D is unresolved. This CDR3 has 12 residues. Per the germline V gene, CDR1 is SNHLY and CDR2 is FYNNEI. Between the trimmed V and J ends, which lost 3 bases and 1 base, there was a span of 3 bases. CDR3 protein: CASSDRNTEAFF. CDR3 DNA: TGTGCCAGCAGTGACAGGAACACTGAAGCTTTCTTT.

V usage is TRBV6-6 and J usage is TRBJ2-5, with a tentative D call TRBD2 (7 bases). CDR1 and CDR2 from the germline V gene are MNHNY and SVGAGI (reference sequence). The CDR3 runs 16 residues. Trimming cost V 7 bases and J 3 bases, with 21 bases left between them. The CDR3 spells CASKLRSGGHKETQYF. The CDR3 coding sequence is TGTGCCAGCAAGCTCCGTTCGGGGGGCCATAAAGAGACCCAGTACTTC.

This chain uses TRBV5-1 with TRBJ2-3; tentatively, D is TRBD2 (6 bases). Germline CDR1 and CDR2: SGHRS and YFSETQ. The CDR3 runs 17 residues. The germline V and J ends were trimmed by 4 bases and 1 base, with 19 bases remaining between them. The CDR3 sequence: CASSMVTGTPGTDTQYF. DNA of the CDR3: TGCGCCAGCAGCATGGTCACCGGGACTCCCGGCACAGATACGCAGTATTTT.

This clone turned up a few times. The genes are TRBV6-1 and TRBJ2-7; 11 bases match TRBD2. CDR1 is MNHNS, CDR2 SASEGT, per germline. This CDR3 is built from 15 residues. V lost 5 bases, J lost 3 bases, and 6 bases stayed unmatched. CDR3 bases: TGTGCCAGCAGTCCCCCGACTAGCGGGGTCTACGAGCAGTACTTC. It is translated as CASSPPTSGVYEQYF.